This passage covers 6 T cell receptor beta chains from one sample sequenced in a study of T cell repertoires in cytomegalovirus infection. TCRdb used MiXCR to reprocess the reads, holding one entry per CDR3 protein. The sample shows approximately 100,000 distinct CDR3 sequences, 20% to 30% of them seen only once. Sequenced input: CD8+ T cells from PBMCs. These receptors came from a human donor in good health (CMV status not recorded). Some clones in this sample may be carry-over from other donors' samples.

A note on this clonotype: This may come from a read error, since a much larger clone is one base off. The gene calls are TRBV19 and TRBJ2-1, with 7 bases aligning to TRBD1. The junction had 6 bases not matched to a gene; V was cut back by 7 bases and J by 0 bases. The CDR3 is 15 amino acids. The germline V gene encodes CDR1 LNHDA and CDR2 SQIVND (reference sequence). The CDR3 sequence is CASIISGGSYNEQFF. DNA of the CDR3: TGTGCCAGTATTATCTCAGGGGGCTCCTACAATGAGCAGTTCTTC. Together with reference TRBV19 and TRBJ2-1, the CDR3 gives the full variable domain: DGGITQSPKYLFRKEGQNVTLSCEQNLNHDAMYWYRQDPGQGLRLIYYSQIVNDFQKGDIAEGYSVSREKKESFPLTVTSAQKNPTAFYLCASIISGGSYNEQFFGPGTRLTVL.

CDR3 region: CASSFAGANTGELFF. The CDR3 DNA sequence: TGCGCCAGCAGCTTTGCTGGCGCGAACACCGGGGAGCTGTTTTTT. The J gene is TRBJ2-2, the V gene TRBV5-1, with D hard to call. Germline CDR1 is SGHRS and CDR2 is YFSETQ. The CDR3 has 15 residues. The V end was cut by 2 bases, the J end by 0 bases, with 8 bases between.

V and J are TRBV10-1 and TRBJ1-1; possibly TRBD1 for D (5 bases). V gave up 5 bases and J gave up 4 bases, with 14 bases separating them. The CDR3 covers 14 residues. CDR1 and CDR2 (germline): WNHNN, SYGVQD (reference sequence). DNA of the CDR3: TGCGCCAGCAGTCCCTTAGGACAAGGCACTGAAGCTTTCTTT. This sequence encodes CASSPLGQGTEAFF.

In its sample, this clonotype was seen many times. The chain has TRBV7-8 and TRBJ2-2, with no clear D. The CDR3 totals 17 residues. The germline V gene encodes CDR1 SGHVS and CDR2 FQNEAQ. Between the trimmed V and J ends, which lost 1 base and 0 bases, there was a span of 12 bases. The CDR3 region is CASSLGLWGANTGELFF. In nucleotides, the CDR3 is TGTGCCAGCAGCTTAGGTCTATGGGGTGCGAACACCGGGGAGCTGTTTTTT.

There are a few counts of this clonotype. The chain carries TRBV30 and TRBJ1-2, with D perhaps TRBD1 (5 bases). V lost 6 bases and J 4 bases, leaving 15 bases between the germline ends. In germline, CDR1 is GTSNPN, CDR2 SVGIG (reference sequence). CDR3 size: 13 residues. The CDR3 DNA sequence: TGTGCCTGTGGGGACTTCAACTCCTATGGCTACACCTTC. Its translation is CACGDFNSYGYTF.

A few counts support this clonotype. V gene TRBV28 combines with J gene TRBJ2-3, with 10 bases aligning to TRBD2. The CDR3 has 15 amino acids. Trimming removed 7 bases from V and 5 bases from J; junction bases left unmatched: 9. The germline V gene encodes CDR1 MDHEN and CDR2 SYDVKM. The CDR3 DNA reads TGTGCCAGCACCCCAGCGGGGGGGCCGGGAGATACGCAGTATTTT. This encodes CASTPAGGPGDTQYF. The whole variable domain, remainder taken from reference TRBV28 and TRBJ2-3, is DVKVTQSSRYLVKRTGEKVFLECVQDMDHENMFWYRQDPGLGLRLIYFSYDVKMKEKGDIPEGYSVSREKKERFSLILESASTNQTSMYLCASTPAGGPGDTQYFGPGTRLTVL.